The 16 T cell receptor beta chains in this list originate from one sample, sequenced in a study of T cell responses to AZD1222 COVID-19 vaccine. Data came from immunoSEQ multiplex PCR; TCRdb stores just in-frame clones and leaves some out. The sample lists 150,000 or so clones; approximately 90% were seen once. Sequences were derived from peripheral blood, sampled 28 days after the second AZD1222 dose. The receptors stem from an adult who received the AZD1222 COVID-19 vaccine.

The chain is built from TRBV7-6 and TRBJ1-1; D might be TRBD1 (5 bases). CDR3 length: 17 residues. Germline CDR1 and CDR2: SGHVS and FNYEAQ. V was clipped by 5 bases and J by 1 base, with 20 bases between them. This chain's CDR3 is CASSLHRDTGKNTEAFF. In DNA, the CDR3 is TGTGCCAGCAGCCTCCACCGGGATACAGGCAAGAACACTGAAGCTTTCTTT.

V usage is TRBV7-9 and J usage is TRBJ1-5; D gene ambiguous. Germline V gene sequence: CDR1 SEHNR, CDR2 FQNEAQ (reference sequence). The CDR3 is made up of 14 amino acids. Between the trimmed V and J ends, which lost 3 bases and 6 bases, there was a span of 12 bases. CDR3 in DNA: TGTGCCAGCAGCTTGGTAGAAGGCGGTCAGCCCCAGCATTTT. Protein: CASSLVEGGQPQHF.

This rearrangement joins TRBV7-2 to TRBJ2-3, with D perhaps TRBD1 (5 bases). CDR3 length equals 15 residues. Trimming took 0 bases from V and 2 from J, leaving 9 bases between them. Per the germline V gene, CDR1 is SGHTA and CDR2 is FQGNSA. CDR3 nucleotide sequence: TGTGCCAGCAGCTTAGCCCCAGGGTCCACAGATACGCAGTATTTT. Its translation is CASSLAPGSTDTQYF.

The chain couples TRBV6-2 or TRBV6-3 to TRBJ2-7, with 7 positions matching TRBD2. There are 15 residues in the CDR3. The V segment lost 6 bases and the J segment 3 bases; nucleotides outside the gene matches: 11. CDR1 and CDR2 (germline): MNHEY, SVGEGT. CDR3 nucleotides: TGTGCCAGCAGCAAGACTAGCAAGGTGGGCTACGAGCAGTACTTC. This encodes CASSKTSKVGYEQYF.

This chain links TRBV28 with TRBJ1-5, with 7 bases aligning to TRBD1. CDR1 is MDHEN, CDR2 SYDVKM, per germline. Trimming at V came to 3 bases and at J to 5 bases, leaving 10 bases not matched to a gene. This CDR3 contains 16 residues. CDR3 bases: TGTGCCAGCAGTTTCCGAGCACAGGGGATTTATCAGCCCCAGCATTTT. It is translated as CASSFRAQGIYQPQHF.

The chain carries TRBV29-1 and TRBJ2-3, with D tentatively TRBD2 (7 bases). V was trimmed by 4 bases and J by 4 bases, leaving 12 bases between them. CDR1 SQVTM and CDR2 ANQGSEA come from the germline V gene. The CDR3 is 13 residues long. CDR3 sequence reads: CSVVRGGPDTQYF. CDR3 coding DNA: TGCAGCGTTGTAAGGGGGGGCCCAGATACGCAGTATTTT.

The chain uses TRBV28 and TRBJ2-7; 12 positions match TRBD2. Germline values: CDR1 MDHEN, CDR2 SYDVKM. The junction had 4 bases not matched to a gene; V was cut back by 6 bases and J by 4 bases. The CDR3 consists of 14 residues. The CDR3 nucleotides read TGTGCCAGCAGCTCGACTAGCGGGAGTTACGAGCAGTACTTC. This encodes CASSSTSGSYEQYF.

The CDR3 sequence is CASSSDPAYEQYF. The CDR3 bases are TGCGCCAGCAGTTCGGACCCAGCCTACGAGCAGTACTTC. The gene calls are TRBV5-1 and TRBJ2-7; D gene uncertain. CDR3 length equals 13 residues. V shed 5 bases and J shed 2 bases, with 11 bases lying between them. The germline V gene has CDR1 SGHRS and CDR2 YFSETQ.

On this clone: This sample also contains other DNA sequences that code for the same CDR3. CDR3 protein: CASSLVGTDTQYF. In nucleotides, the CDR3 is TGTGCCAGCAGCTTAGTAGGAACAGATACGCAGTATTTT. The rearrangement joins TRBV7-9 to TRBJ2-3, with D uncertain. This CDR3 spans 13 amino acids. Per germline, CDR1 SEHNR and CDR2 FQNEAQ (reference sequence). With 1 base removed from V and 3 bases from J, the gap between germline ends came to 5 bases.

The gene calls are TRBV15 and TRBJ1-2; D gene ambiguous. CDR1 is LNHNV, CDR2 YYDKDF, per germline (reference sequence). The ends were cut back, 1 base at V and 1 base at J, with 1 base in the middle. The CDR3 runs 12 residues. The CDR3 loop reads CATSRVNYGYTF. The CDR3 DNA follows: TGTGCCACCAGCAGAGTTAACTATGGCTACACCTTC.

The CDR3 sequence: CASSSQGPYNSPLHF. The CDR3 DNA is TGTGCCAGCAGTTCTCAGGGCCCCTATAATTCACCCCTCCACTTT. V and J are TRBV6-6 and TRBJ1-6, with D possibly TRBD1 on 5 matching bases. Germline CDR1 reads MNHNY; CDR2 reads SVGAGI (reference sequence). The ends were cut back, 4 bases at V and 2 bases at J, with 9 bases in the middle. The CDR3 consists of 15 residues.

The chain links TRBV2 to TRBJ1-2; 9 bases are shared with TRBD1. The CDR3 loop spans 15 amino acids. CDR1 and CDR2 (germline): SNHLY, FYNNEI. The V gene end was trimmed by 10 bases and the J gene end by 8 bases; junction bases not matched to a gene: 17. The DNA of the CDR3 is TGTGCCATCAGGCGGGACAGGGCCTCTTTGCGGGGCTACACCTTC. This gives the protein CAIRRDRASLRGYTF.

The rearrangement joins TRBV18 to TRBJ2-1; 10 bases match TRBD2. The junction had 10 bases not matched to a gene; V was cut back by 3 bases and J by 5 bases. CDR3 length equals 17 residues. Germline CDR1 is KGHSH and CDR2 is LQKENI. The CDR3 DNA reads TGTGCCAGCTCACCTTTCGTCAGCGGGGGGGCCCACAATGAGCAGTTCTTC. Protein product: CASSPFVSGGAHNEQFF.

DNA for the CDR3: TGTGCCAGCAGCCGGACGGAACTTTCCTACGAGCAGTACTTC. It is translated as CASSRTELSYEQYF. The J gene is TRBJ2-5, the V gene TRBV5-5; D gene uncertain. The J call may be in error: the DNA end matches TRBJ2-7 better. CDR1 is SGHKS, CDR2 YYEKEE, per germline (reference sequence). There are 14 residues in the CDR3.

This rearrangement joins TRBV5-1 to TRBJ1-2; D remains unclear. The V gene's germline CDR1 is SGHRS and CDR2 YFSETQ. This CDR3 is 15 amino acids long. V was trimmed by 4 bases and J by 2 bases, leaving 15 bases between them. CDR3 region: CASSPRSGVNYGYTF. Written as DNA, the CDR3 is TGCGCCAGCAGCCCCCGGTCGGGTGTAAACTATGGCTACACCTTC.

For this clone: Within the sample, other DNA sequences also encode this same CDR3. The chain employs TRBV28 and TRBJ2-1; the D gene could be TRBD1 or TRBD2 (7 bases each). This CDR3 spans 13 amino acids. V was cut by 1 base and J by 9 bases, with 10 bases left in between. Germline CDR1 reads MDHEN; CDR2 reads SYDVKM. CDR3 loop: CASSLSRGGEQFF. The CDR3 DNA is TGTGCCAGCAGTTTATCCAGGGGGGGTGAGCAGTTCTTC.